This entry is about one T cell receptor beta chain. Its specificity is unknown. These data are taken from a study of T cells after yellow fever vaccination. Study details: The authors prepared low-cell-number fractions using SMART-Seq v4 Ultra Low Input. Regarding the study as a whole: Post-booster samples contained most primary-vaccination clones (approximately 97% CD4, approximately 88% CD8). The appearance of a small share of clonotypes in both CD4 and CD8 compartments was observed.

TCRdb reprocessed the 5' RACE reads via MiXCR and lists one record per CDR3 protein. The sample lists hundreds of thousands of distinct CDR3 sequences, around 21% occurring once. Germline V gene data show CDR1 as SGHAT and CDR2 as FQDESV (reference sequence). This CDR3 is built from 18 residues. V lost 0 bases, J lost 0 bases, and 12 bases lay in between. V usage is TRBV11-1 and J usage is TRBJ2-6; the D gene is possibly TRBD1 (6 bases). The sample in question was PBMCs, obtained 15 days after the yellow fever booster vaccination. This TCR was recovered from a man aged 25-40 years who received the YFV17D yellow fever vaccine. This chain's CDR3 is CASSLAPTGYSGANVLTF. CDR3 coding DNA: TGTGCCAGCAGCTTAGCCCCAACAGGGTACTCTGGGGCCAACGTCCTGACTTTC.